A selection of T cell receptor beta chains follows, all from one sample in a study of blood T cells in healthy people across ages. TCRdb independently ran MiXCR on the 5' RACE reads; one entry per CDR3 protein. This sample has 1.2 million to 1.5 million distinct CDR3 sequences, with roughly 45% found just once. The specimen sequenced was blood. The source of these receptors is a woman aged 18-29 years in good health. CDR3s include the opening cysteine and the closing phenylalanine or tryptophan. A D gene is named only where the DNA matches it firmly. Only some rows state a clone size, as once, few, many or a class for expanded clones.

d_call: NA
j_call: TRBJ1-6
clone_size: NA
v_call: TRBV27
cdr3_nt: TGTGCCAGCAGTATCATTGGAGGTAGCGGTTTACCCCTCCACTTT
cdr3_aa: CASSIIGGSGLPLHF

d_call: NA
j_call: TRBJ2-7
clone_size: NA
v_call: TRBV9
cdr3_nt: TGTGCCAGCACCGCCGGGGAAGGTCGCTACGAGCAGTACTTC
cdr3_aa: CASTAGEGRYEQYF

d_call: TRBD1
j_call: TRBJ2-3
clone_size: NA
v_call: TRBV6-6
cdr3_nt: TGTGCCACCAGGGGGTCAGATACGCAGTATTTT
cdr3_aa: CATRGSDTQYF

d_call: NA
j_call: TRBJ1-6
clone_size: many
v_call: TRBV25-1
cdr3_nt: TGTGCCGCCTGCGACAGGTTTAACAATTCACCCCTCCACTTT
cdr3_aa: CAACDRFNNSPLHF

d_call: NA
j_call: TRBJ1-4
clone_size: NA
v_call: TRBV20-1
cdr3_nt: TGCAGTGCTAGCCGTGGGCAGACTAATGAAAAACTGTTTTTT
cdr3_aa: CSASRGQTNEKLFF

d_call: NA
j_call: TRBJ2-1
clone_size: few
v_call: TRBV29-1
cdr3_nt: TGCAGCGTCAACCGGGCCCCCCTTGAGCAGTTCTTC
cdr3_aa: CSVNRAPLEQFF

d_call: NA
j_call: TRBJ1-6
clone_size: NA
v_call: TRBV6-1
cdr3_nt: TGTGCCAGCAGTGAACGTACCGGGGTTAATTCACCCCTCCACTTT
cdr3_aa: CASSERTGVNSPLHF

d_call: NA
j_call: TRBJ1-4
clone_size: NA
v_call: TRBV15
cdr3_nt: TGTGCCACCAGCAGAGATCGGCTCCGTAATGAAAAACTGTTTTTT
cdr3_aa: CATSRDRLRNEKLFF

d_call: NA
j_call: TRBJ1-2
clone_size: NA
v_call: TRBV6-6
cdr3_nt: TGTGCCAGCATCCAAGACCCTAACTATGGCTACACCTTC
cdr3_aa: CASIQDPNYGYTF

d_call: NA
j_call: TRBJ1-5
clone_size: NA
v_call: TRBV5-1
cdr3_nt: TGCGCCGGCAGATCAGACAGTTATCAGCCCCAGCATTTT
cdr3_aa: CAGRSDSYQPQHF

d_call: NA
j_call: TRBJ1-2
clone_size: once
v_call: TRBV20-1
cdr3_nt: TGCAGTGCTGGACGCCGATTTTATGGCTACACCTTC
cdr3_aa: CSAGRRFYGYTF